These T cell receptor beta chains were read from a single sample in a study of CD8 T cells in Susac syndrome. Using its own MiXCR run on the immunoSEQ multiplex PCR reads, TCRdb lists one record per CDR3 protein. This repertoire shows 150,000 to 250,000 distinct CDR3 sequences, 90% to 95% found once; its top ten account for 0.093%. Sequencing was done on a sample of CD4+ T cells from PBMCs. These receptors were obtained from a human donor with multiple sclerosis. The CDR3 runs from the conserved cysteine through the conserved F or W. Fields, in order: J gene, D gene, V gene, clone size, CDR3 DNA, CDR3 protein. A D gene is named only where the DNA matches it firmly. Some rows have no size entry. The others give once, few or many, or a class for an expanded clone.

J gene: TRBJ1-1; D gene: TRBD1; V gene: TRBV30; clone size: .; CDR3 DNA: TGTGCCTTCAGGGGGTCCACTGAAGCTTTCTTT; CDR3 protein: CAFRGSTEAFF
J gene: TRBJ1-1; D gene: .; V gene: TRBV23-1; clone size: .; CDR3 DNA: TGCGCCAGCAGTCAATCGGGAGGCCTGAACACTGAAGCTTTCTTT; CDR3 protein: CASSQSGGLNTEAFF
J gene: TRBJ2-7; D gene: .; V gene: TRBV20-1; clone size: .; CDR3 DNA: TGCAGTTCCCCGGGACCACCATCGGAGCAGTACTTC; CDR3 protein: CSSPGPPSEQYF
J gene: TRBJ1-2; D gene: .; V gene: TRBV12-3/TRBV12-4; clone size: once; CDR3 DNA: TGTGCCAGCAGTTTCCAGTTAGCGAACTATGGCTACACCTTC; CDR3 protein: CASSFQLANYGYTF
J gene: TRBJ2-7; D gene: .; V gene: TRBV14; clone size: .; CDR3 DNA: TGTGCCAGCAGCCAACTCGAAAGGAGCCTAGTGTACTTC; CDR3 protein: CASSQLERSLVYF
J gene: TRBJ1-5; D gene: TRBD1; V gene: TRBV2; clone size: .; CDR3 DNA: TGTGCCAGCAACGAACAGGGGGCAGGTCAGCCCCAGCATTTT; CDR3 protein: CASNEQGAGQPQHF
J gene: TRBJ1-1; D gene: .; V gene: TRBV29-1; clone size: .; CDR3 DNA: TGCAGCGCTGCCGGGAACACTGAAGCTTTCTTT; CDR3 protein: CSAAGNTEAFF
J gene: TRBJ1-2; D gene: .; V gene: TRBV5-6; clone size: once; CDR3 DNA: TGTGCCAGCAGCTTGGGGACACCCTATGGCTACACCTTC; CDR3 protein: CASSLGTPYGYTF
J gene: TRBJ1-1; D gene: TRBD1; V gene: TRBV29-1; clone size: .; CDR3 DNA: TGCAGTGCCACCGGACAGGGGATTGATGGGGCTTTCTTT; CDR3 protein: CSATGQGIDGAFF
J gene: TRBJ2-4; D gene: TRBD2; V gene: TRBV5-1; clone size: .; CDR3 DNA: TGCGCCAGCAGCCAAACGACTAGCGGGAGATTAGACAAAAACATTCAGTACTTC; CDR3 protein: CASSQTTSGRLDKNIQYF
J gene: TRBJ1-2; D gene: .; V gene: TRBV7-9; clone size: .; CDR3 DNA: TGTGCCAGCAGTCACCCCTGGGGAGAGGTAGACTATGGCTACACCTTC; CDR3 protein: CASSHPWGEVDYGYTF
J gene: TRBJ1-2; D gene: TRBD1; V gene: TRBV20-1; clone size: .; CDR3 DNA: TGCAGTGCGGCGTCCGGGACAGCTAACTATGGCTACACCTTC; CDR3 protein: CSAASGTANYGYTF
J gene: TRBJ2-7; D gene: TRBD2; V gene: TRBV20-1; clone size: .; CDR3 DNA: TGCAGTGCTAGAGACGGGACTAGCGTGAGCTCCTACGAGCAGTACTTC; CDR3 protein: CSARDGTSVSSYEQYF
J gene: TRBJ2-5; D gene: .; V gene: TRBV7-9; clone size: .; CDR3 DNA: TGTGCCAGCAGCACTCCTGGCGGGACGGACCAAGAGACCCAGTACTTC; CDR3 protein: CASSTPGGTDQETQYF